The T cell receptor (beta chain) under discussion was sequenced for a study of beta chain features in type 1 diabetes. What was sequenced were expressed TCRB transcripts, since all of the isolated RNA had been reverse transcribed. The method was immunoSEQ multiplex PCR; TCRdb's version includes in-frame clones alone and lacks a portion of them. Of 900,000 or so clones listed, about 17% were seen once; the top ten hold about 0.02%. Sequencing was performed on naive CD4+ T cells from blood. This clonotype was sampled from a woman younger than 35 in good health.

DNA for the CDR3: TGTGCCAGCTCACCAGGACACACTGTCAATGAGCAGTTCTTC. This translates into CASSPGHTVNEQFF. The V gene is TRBV18, the J gene TRBJ2-1; tentatively, D is TRBD1 (5 bases). Looked up from germline, CDR1 is KGHSH and CDR2 is LQKENI. Deletions cut 2 bases from V and 6 bases from J, with 11 bases between. This CDR3 contains 14 residues.